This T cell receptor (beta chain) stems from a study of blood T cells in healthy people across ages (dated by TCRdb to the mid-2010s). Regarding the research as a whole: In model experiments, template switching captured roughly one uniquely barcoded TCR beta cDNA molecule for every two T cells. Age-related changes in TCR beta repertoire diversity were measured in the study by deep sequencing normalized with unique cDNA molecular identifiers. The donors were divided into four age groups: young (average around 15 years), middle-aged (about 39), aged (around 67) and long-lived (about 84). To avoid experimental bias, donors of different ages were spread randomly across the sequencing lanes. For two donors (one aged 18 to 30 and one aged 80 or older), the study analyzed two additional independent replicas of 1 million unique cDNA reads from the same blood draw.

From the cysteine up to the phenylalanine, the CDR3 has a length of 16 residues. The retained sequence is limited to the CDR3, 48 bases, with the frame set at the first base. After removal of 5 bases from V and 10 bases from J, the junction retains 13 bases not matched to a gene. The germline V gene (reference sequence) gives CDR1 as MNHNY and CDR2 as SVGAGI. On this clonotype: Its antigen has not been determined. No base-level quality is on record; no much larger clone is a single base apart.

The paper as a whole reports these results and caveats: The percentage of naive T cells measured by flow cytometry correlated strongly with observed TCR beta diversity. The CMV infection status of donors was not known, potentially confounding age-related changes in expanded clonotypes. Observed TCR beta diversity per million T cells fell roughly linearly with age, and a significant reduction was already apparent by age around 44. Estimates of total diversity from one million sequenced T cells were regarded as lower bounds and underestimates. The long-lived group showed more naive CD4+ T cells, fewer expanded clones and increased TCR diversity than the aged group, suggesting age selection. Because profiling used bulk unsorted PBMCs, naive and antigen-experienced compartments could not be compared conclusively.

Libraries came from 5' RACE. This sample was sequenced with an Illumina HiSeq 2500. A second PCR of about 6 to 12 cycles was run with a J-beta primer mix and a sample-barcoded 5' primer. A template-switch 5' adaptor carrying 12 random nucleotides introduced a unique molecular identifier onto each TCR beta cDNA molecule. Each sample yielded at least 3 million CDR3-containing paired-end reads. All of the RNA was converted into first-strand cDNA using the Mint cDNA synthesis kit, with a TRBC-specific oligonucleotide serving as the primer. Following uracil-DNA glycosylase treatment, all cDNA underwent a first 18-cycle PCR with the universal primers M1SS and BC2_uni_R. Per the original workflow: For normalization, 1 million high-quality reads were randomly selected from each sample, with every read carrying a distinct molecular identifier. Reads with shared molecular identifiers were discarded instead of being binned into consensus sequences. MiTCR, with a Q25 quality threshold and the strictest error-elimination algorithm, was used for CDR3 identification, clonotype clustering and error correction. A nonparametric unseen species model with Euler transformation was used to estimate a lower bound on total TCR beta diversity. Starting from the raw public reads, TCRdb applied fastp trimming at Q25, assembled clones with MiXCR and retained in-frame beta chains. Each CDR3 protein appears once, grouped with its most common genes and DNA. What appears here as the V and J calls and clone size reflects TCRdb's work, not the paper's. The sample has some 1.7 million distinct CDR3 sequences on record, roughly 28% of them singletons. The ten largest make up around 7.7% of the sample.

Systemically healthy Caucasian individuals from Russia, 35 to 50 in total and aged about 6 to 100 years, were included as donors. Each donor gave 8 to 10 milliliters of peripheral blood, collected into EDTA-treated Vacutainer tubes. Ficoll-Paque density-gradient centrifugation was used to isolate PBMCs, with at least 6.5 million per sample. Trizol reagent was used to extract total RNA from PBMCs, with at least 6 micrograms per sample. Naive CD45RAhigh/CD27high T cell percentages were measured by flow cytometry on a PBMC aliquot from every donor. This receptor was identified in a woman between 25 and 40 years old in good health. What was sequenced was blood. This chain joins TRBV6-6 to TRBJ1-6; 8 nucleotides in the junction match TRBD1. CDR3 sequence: CASSGQGKAIGSPLHF. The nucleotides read TGTGCCAGCAGTGGACAGGGAAAGGCCATAGGATCACCCCTCCACTTT.